These 17 T cell receptor beta chains share one sample of origin, sequenced in a study of beta chain features in type 1 diabetes. Broader study findings: Type 1 diabetes patients had moderately but significantly shorter TCRB CDR3s in all four CD4+ subsets.

Expressed TCRB transcripts were sequenced, since all the RNA that had been isolated was reverse transcribed. Sequencing used immunoSEQ multiplex PCR; TCRdb keeps in-frame clones, though not all of them. The sample yields 630,000 or so clones, about 14% seen once. The antigens these receptors bind are not known. Sequenced sample: naive CD4+ T cells from blood. Source of these receptors: a man aged 18-30 years with type 1 diabetes.

This clone was counted only a few times. V gene TRBV7-2 combines with J gene TRBJ2-5; 7 positions agree with TRBD2. J gave up 5 bases and V 4 bases, and 4 bases lay outside the gene matches. Germline CDR1 reads SGHTA; CDR2 reads FQGNSA. The CDR3 is 13 amino acids. The DNA for the CDR3 is TGTGCCAGCAGCTCTCTAGCGGTTGAGACCCAGTACTTC. It yields the protein CASSSLAVETQYF.

This clone was seen more than once but under ten times. The chain uses TRBV7-2 and TRBJ1-5; D is unresolved. The germline V gene has CDR1 SGHTA and CDR2 FQGNSA. V gave up 4 bases and J gave up 8 bases, with 9 bases separating them. The CDR3 has 12 residues. The CDR3 spells CASSSDPEPQHF. CDR3 coding DNA: TGTGCCAGCAGCTCCGACCCAGAGCCCCAGCATTTT. The whole variable domain, remainder taken from reference TRBV7-2 and TRBJ1-5, is GAGVSQSPSNKVTEKGKDVELRCDPISGHTALYWYRQSLGQGLEFLIYFQGNSAPDKSGLPSDRFSAERTGGSVSTLTIQRTQQEDSAVYLCASSSDPEPQHFGDGTRLSIL.

The J gene is TRBJ1-1, the V gene TRBV10-3; possible D gene TRBD1, 6 bases. The CDR3 length is 14 residues. The V end was cut by 6 bases, the J end by 1 base, with 12 bases between. CDR1 is ENHRY, CDR2 SYGVKD, per germline. The CDR3 reads CAISAGVTNTEAFF. The CDR3 DNA reads as TGTGCCATCAGCGCAGGGGTTACGAACACTGAAGCTTTCTTT.

The genes are TRBV7-8 and TRBJ1-5; D is perhaps TRBD1 (5 bases). The V gene lost 5 bases and the J gene lost 0 bases, with 11 bases spanning the gap. The CDR3 is 15 residues long. CDR1 SGHVS and CDR2 FQNEAQ come from the germline V gene. The CDR3 is CASSAQAVSNQPQHF. CDR3 sequence (DNA): TGTGCCAGCAGCGCACAGGCAGTTAGCAATCAGCCCCAGCATTTT.

DNA of the CDR3: TGTGCCATCGGGACTAGCGGGAGCTACGAGCAGTACTTC. Encoded protein: CAIGTSGSYEQYF. The chain links TRBV10-3 to TRBJ2-7, with 14 bases aligning to TRBD2. V gave up 8 bases and J gave up 3 bases; unmatched junction bases: 0. Germline loops: CDR1 ENHRY, CDR2 SYGVKD. This CDR3 has 13 residues.

Only a few counts were recorded for this clone. The CDR3 DNA follows: TGTGCCAGCAGCCAAGCTGGAAACACCATATATTTT. Residues: CASSQAGNTIYF. V and J are TRBV14 and TRBJ1-3; D is unclear. Germline CDR1 SGHDN, CDR2 FVKESK. The V gene lost 1 base and the J gene lost 2 bases, with 0 bases spanning the gap. This CDR3 is 12 amino acids long.

The gene calls are TRBV13 and TRBJ1-6; 9 bases are shared with TRBD1. Trimming cost V 4 bases and J 9 bases; bases outside gene matches: 10. CDR3 length: 16 amino acids. Per the germline V gene, CDR1 is PRHDT and CDR2 is FYEKMQ (reference sequence). DNA of the CDR3: TGTGCCAGCAGCTCTGAGGGACAGGGTTTTCCTTCACCCCTCCACTTT. Translated, it gives CASSSEGQGFPSPLHF.

V usage is TRBV14 and J usage is TRBJ1-2; D is unresolved. With 1 base removed from V and 4 bases from J, the gap between germline ends came to 10 bases. The CDR3 extends over 14 amino acids. Germline V CDR1 and CDR2: SGHDN, FVKESK. The CDR3 loop is CASSQGGGSYGYTF. The CDR3 region has the DNA TGTGCCAGCAGCCAAGGGGGAGGTAGCTATGGCTACACCTTC.

This clone was found a few times. The chain employs TRBV30 and TRBJ2-7; 9 bases agree with TRBD2. V was clipped by 8 bases and J by 4 bases; unmatched bases: 15. This CDR3 is 15 amino acids long. Per germline, CDR1 GTSNPN and CDR2 SVGIG (reference sequence). CDR3 nucleotides: TGTGCCGGGGCCCTTAGCGGGAGTGTTTCGTACGAGCAGTACTTC. This translates into CAGALSGSVSYEQYF.

V gene TRBV5-4 combines with J gene TRBJ2-1; tentatively, D is TRBD2 (6 bases). This CDR3 region has 14 residues. V dropped 4 bases and J dropped 14 bases, with 22 bases sitting between them. Germline V gives CDR1 SGHNT, CDR2 YYREEE (reference sequence). The CDR3 bases are TGTGCCAGCAGCGCGAAAGGGGAGGTCTTTAATGAGTTCTTC. Amino acid sequence: CASSAKGEVFNEFF.

The chain is built from TRBV19 and TRBJ1-3; possibly TRBD1 for D (5 bases). Trimming stripped 8 bases from V and 6 bases from J, with 14 bases between. The CDR3 runs 13 residues. Germline CDR1 LNHDA, CDR2 SQIVND (reference sequence). The CDR3 nucleotides are TGTGCCAGTCGGAGTATGGGGCAAAACACCATATATTTT. Protein: CASRSMGQNTIYF.

This clone has a handful of counts. V gene TRBV9 combines with J gene TRBJ1-1; D is undetermined. CDR3 size: 14 residues. V lost 0 bases and J lost 0, with 6 bases in between. Germline CDR1 and CDR2: SGDLS and YYNGEE. The CDR3 nucleotides read TGTGCCAGCAGCGTAGCTTCGGTGAACACTGAAGCTTTCTTT. Encoded protein: CASSVASVNTEAFF.

CDR3 coding DNA: TGTGCCAGCAGCTTAGTCCGATCTAGCGGGGTAAATGAGCAGTTCTTC. This translates into CASSLVRSSGVNEQFF. The chain is built from TRBV11-2 and TRBJ2-1, with TRBD2 matching 9 bases. The germline V gene has CDR1 SGHAT and CDR2 FQNNGV. The V gene end was trimmed by 1 base and the J gene end by 7 bases; junction bases not matched to a gene: 8. The CDR3 is 16 amino acids.

This clone was seen more than once but under ten times. The sample carries other DNA sequences with the same CDR3. The chain is built from TRBV9 and TRBJ2-3; 7 nucleotides line up with TRBD2. The ends lost 2 bases at V and 0 bases at J; junction bases unmatched: 0. In germline, CDR1 is SGDLS, CDR2 YYNGEE. This CDR3 comprises 14 residues. This CDR3 is CASSVSGSTDTQYF. CDR3 sequence (DNA): TGTGCCAGCAGCGTTAGCGGGAGCACAGATACGCAGTATTTT.

The rearrangement uses TRBV19 and TRBJ2-7, with D hard to call. CDR3 length: 12 amino acids. The V end lost 4 bases, the J end lost 6 bases, and 10 bases lay between the germline ends. Germline lookup yields CDR1 LNHDA and CDR2 SQIVND (reference sequence). The CDR3 coding sequence is TGTGCCAGTAGTACCCGTATGGGCGAGCAGTACTTC. This translates into CASSTRMGEQYF.

The chain uses TRBV5-6 and TRBJ2-6; D uncertain. Germline V lookup: CDR1 SGHDT, CDR2 YYEEEE. Trimming took off 2 bases at V and 0 bases at J, with 6 bases between the two ends. This CDR3 contains 15 residues. The CDR3 protein is CASSLKFSGANVLTF. CDR3 in DNA: TGTGCCAGCAGCTTAAAATTCTCTGGGGCCAACGTCCTGACTTTC.

This clone showed up just a few times. The gene calls are TRBV9 and TRBJ2-3, with 8 nucleotides matching TRBD1. With V trimmed by 3 bases and J by 11 bases, 11 bases remained unmatched. Germline loops: CDR1 SGDLS, CDR2 YYNGEE. The CDR3 contains 14 residues. The CDR3, as DNA: TGTGCCAGCAGCGCACGGACAGGGAATGTGGGGCAGTATTTT. Its protein product is CASSARTGNVGQYF.